This T cell receptor (beta chain) was captured by sequencing in a study of cytomegalovirus exposure and HLA in healthy donors. Study-level information: Membership in the Caucasian-associated ancestry cluster was found for around four fifths of around 380 genotyped donors. Study-wide findings and caveats: Most CMV-associated TCR beta chains appeared HLA-restricted in a later analysis. There were reportedly fewer N-insertions in an Asian-associated ancestry cluster than the roughly 700-donor mean, in a later analysis.

This clone was seen a handful of times. No antigen is known for it. The donors (healthy individuals) were bone marrow donors. Primers included in the PCR were 60 Vbeta and 13 Jbeta primers. Some clones are missing from TCRdb's copy, which holds only in-frame ones; the method was immunoSEQ multiplex PCR. The sample holds tens of thousands of clones, around two fifths seen once. This clonotype was obtained from a woman in her forties or fifties in good health and CMV-seronegative. Sequencing was carried out using PBMCs.

CDR3 in amino acids: CASRREASNQPQHF. In nucleotides, the CDR3 is TGTGCCAGCAGGAGGGAAGCAAGCAATCAGCCCCAGCATTTT. The chain has TRBV6-5 and TRBJ1-5, with D unresolved. Germline CDR1 is MNHEY and CDR2 is SVGAGI. This CDR3 has 14 amino acids. The V end was cut by 6 bases, the J end by 1 base, with 10 bases between.